Sequencing of this T cell receptor beta chain was carried out in a study of Ad26.COV2.S vaccination and SARS-CoV-2 variants. Documented treatment: some 20 received Ad26.COV2.S at low or high dose, single or two shots; about five received placebo; per-sample allocation not given. On day 63 after the first injection, vaccine and placebo recipients gave samples. Trimming cost V 6 bases and J 7 bases, with 18 bases left between them. Germline CDR1 is MNHEY and CDR2 is SVGAGI. There are 15 residues in the CDR3. TCRdb's copy holds only in-frame clones and misses some; the assay was immunoSEQ multiplex PCR. Altogether about 350,000 clones are present, approximately 90% being singletons, with the ten largest covering around 5.8%.

J is TRBJ2-2 and V is TRBV6-5; tentative D call: TRBD1 (6 bases). Sequencing was performed on peripheral blood, taken in a trial of Ad26.COV2.S vaccine versus placebo. The receptor's source is a person aged 18 to 59 who received the Ad26.COV2.S COVID-19 vaccine or a placebo. CDR3 sequence (DNA): TGTGCCAGCAGCCCGGTCGCAGGGGTCGTCGGGGAGCTGTTTTTT. It translates to CASSPVAGVVGELFF.